This TCR beta chain stems from a study of cytomegalovirus exposure and HLA in healthy donors. The CDR3 consists of 11 residues. The V gene lost 5 bases and the J gene lost 10 bases, with 8 bases spanning the gap. Primers included in the PCR were 60 Vbeta and 13 Jbeta primers. Clones were sequenced by immunoSEQ multiplex PCR, and TCRdb holds only the in-frame ones, with some missing. This table holds over 200,000 clones, around 80% found once. The sequenced sample was PBMCs. This sequence originates from a woman in her sixties in good health and CMV-seropositive. This chain joins TRBV23-1 and TRBJ2-2, with D hard to call. TRBV23-1 is filed as an ORF, its function uncertain. CDR3 in DNA: TGCGCCAGCAGTACGACTGCGGAGCTGTTTTTT. Amino acids: CASSTTAELFF.